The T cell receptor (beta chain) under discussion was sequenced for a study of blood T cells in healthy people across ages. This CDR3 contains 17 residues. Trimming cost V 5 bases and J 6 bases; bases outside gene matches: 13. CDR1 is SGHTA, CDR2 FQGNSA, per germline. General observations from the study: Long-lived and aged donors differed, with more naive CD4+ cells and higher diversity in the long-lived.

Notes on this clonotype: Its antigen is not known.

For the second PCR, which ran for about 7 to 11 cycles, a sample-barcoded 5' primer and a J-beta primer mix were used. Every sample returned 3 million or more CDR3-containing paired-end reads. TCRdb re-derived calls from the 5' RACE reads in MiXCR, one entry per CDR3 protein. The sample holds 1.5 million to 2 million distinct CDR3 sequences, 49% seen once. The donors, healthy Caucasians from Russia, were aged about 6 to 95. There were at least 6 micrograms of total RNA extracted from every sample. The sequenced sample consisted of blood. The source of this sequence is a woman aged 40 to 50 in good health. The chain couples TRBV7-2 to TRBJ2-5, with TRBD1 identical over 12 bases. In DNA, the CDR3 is TGTGCCAGCAGCATAGTGTCCGGGACAGGGGGCTCGAAGACCCAGTACTTC. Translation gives CASSIVSGTGGSKTQYF.